These 21 T cell receptor beta chains were all obtained from the same sample, sequenced in a study of blood T cell repertoires in COVID-19. Method: immunoSEQ multiplex PCR; TCRdb's copy keeps in-frame clones and lacks some. The sample shows 280,000 or so clones, approximately 89% of them seen only once. The sequencing input was PBMCs or T cells enriched from blood (not recorded which). The origin of the receptors is a woman aged 45-65 years who had been exposed to COVID-19.

The chain links TRBV7-9 to TRBJ2-3; D perhaps matches TRBD1 (5 bases). This CDR3 has 16 residues. Trimming pared 1 base from V and 2 bases from J, leaving 13 bases between. The germline CDR1 and CDR2 sequences are SEHNR and FQNEAQ (reference sequence). CDR3 sequence (DNA): TGTGCCAGCAGCTTAGGTTCCGACAGCATCACAGATACGCAGTATTTT. Translation: CASSLGSDSITDTQYF.

This clone was observed a single time. The chain couples TRBV5-1 to TRBJ1-3; D not certain. Trimming took off 2 bases at V and 0 bases at J, with 6 bases between the two ends. The CDR3 runs 14 residues. Germline-derived CDR1 and CDR2 are SGHRS and YFSETQ. The CDR3 loop is CASSLAGSGNTIYF. CDR3 nucleotides: TGCGCCAGCAGCTTAGCAGGCTCTGGAAACACCATATATTTT.

Of note for this clone: Additional DNA sequences in this sample encode the identical CDR3. The genes are TRBV5-1 and TRBJ1-5, with a weak D call TRBD1 (6 bases). CDR3 length equals 15 residues. V was clipped by 2 bases and J by 0 bases, with 9 bases between them. In germline, CDR1 is SGHRS, CDR2 YFSETQ. CDR3 amino acids: CASSLAGDSNQPQHF. Written as DNA, the CDR3 is TGCGCCAGCAGCTTAGCAGGGGATAGCAATCAGCCCCAGCATTTT. The full variable domain, completed using reference TRBV5-1 and TRBJ1-5, is KAGVTQTPRYLIKTRGQQVTLSCSPISGHRSVSWYQQTPGQGLQFLFEYFSETQRNKGNFPGRFSGRQFSNSRSEMNVSTLELGDSALYLCASSLAGDSNQPQHFGDGTRLSIL.

The gene calls are TRBV4-1 and TRBJ1-5; TRBD1 matches 8 bases. This CDR3 contains 17 residues. CDR1 and CDR2 from the germline V gene are MGHRA and YSYEKL. The J segment lost 3 bases and the V segment lost 2 bases, leaving 9 bases of the junction unmatched. The CDR3 loop reads CASSQHDRGTFNQPQHF. The CDR3 nucleotides are TGCGCCAGCAGCCAACATGACAGGGGAACTTTCAATCAGCCCCAGCATTTT.

The chain has TRBV7-2 and TRBJ2-5; 9 bases map to TRBD2. V was pared by 4 bases and J by 9 bases, with 15 bases of the junction left unmatched. This CDR3 has 16 amino acids. Per germline, CDR1 SGHTA and CDR2 FQGNSA. CDR3 residues: CASSSRTSEGGVAQYF. CDR3 DNA sequence: TGTGCCAGCAGCTCACGGACTAGCGAGGGGGGAGTGGCCCAGTACTTC.

This chain connects TRBV19 to TRBJ2-2; a possible D gene is TRBD1 (6 bases). The CDR3 runs to 14 residues. Germline-derived CDR1 and CDR2 are LNHDA and SQIVND (reference sequence). Trimming left V 8 bases short and J 0 bases short, with 10 bases between. CDR3 sequence: CASGQSANTGELFF. In DNA, the CDR3 is TGTGCCAGTGGACAGTCCGCGAACACCGGGGAGCTGTTTTTT.

The chain couples TRBV6-5 to TRBJ1-6; 11 bases map to TRBD1. Trimming took 6 bases from V and 7 from J; bases not matched to a gene: 2. This CDR3 spans 14 amino acids. The germline CDR1 and CDR2 sequences are MNHEY and SVGAGI. The CDR3 is CASSRDRGNSPLHF. CDR3 DNA: TGTGCCAGCAGCCGGGACAGGGGGAATTCACCCCTCCACTTT.

This rearrangement joins TRBV5-1 to TRBJ2-5; D possibly corresponds to TRBD1 (5 bases). The germline gives CDR1 SGHRS, CDR2 YFSETQ. Deletions cut 0 bases from V and 5 bases from J, with 11 bases between. The CDR3 length is 14 residues. CDR3 DNA: TGCGCCAGCAGCTTGGGCAGGGCCGACGAGACCCAGTACTTC. It specifies CASSLGRADETQYF.

The chain combines TRBV11-2 with TRBJ2-1; 14 nucleotides align to TRBD2. The germline gives CDR1 SGHAT, CDR2 FQNNGV. V lost 0 bases and J lost 4; bases outside the gene matches: 8. This CDR3 spans 19 amino acids. Here the CDR3 DNA reads TGTGCCAGCAGCTTAGATGGACTAGCGGGGGGCCGTACGTACAATGAGCAGTTCTTC. This encodes CASSLDGLAGGRTYNEQFF.

The chain carries TRBV6-5 and TRBJ2-7; 9 bases match TRBD2. CDR3 length: 13 residues. V dropped 11 bases and J dropped 2; count of bases not matched to a gene: 7. Per germline, CDR1 MNHEY and CDR2 SVGAGI. The CDR3 DNA reads TGTGCCTGGGGAGCGGGGGGTCCCTACGAGCAGTACTTC. This gives the protein CAWGAGGPYEQYF.

This rearrangement joins TRBV19 to TRBJ1-5; D might be TRBD1 (5 bases). V lost 4 bases, J lost 1 base, and 20 bases lay in between. Germline V gives CDR1 LNHDA, CDR2 SQIVND (reference sequence). CDR3 length: 18 amino acids. The CDR3 loop is CASSTQPGRTPSNQPQHF. DNA for the CDR3: TGTGCCAGTAGTACCCAACCCGGTAGGACACCAAGCAATCAGCCCCAGCATTTT.

The chain couples TRBV3-1 (or the pseudogene TRBV3-2) to TRBJ2-5; tentative D call: TRBD2 (6 bases). Per germline, CDR1 LGHDT and CDR2 YNNKEL (reference sequence). Trimming shortened V by 1 base and J by 2 bases, and 17 bases separated the two germline ends. The CDR3 totals 17 residues. This CDR3 reads CASSQVGSVAGQETQYF. The CDR3 DNA reads TGTGCCAGCAGCCAAGTTGGGTCGGTGGCGGGGCAAGAGACCCAGTACTTC.

The chain recombines TRBV4-2 with TRBJ2-5, with TRBD1 matching over 7 bases. Germline-derived CDR1 and CDR2 are LGHNA and YNFKEQ. The CDR3 is 15 residues long. V lost 1 base, J lost 0 bases, and 2 bases stayed unmatched. The CDR3 loop reads CASSQGDSYQETQYF. DNA for the CDR3: TGTGCCAGCAGCCAAGGGGACAGCTACCAAGAGACCCAGTACTTC.

The J gene is TRBJ2-2, the V gene TRBV18; TRBD2 matches 7 bases. In germline, CDR1 is KGHSH, CDR2 LQKENI. Trimming took 0 bases from V and 0 from J; bases not matched to a gene: 4. The CDR3 sequence is 17 residues long. CDR3 sequence: CASSPPTGGTNTGELFF. CDR3 nucleotide sequence: TGTGCCAGCTCACCACCTACCGGGGGGACGAACACCGGGGAGCTGTTTTTT.

This rearrangement joins TRBV3-1 (or the pseudogene TRBV3-2) to TRBJ2-2; 7 nucleotides align to TRBD2. The germline V gene encodes CDR1 LGHDT and CDR2 YNNKEL (reference sequence). The trim removed 0 bases at V and 2 bases at J, leaving 12 bases unmatched. CDR3 length: 19 amino acids. DNA of the CDR3: TGTGCCAGCAGCCAAGATGCGGGGGTTAGAGGGGCAAACACCGGGGAGCTGTTTTTT. Translating it yields CASSQDAGVRGANTGELFF.

V usage is TRBV19 and J usage is TRBJ1-1, with D tentatively TRBD1 (6 bases). The V gene lost 6 bases and the J gene lost 1 base, with 9 bases spanning the gap. Germline V lookup: CDR1 LNHDA, CDR2 SQIVND (reference sequence). The CDR3 has 13 amino acids. CDR3 sequence reads: CASREDRNTEAFF. The CDR3 bases are TGTGCCAGTAGAGAGGACAGGAACACTGAAGCTTTCTTT.

V and J are TRBV29-1 and TRBJ2-7; 7 bases align to TRBD2. CDR1 SQVTM and CDR2 ANQGSEA come from the germline V gene. The V segment lost 0 bases and the J segment 0 bases; nucleotides outside the gene matches: 8. The CDR3 has 16 amino acids. CDR3 sequence: CSVEDDGGLPSYEQYF. Written as DNA, the CDR3 is TGCAGCGTTGAAGATGACGGGGGGTTACCCTCCTACGAGCAGTACTTC.

V gene TRBV9 combines with J gene TRBJ2-2, with D perhaps TRBD2 (6 bases). V shed 4 bases and J shed 9 bases, with 16 bases lying between them. The CDR3 sequence is 14 residues long. Germline V gene data show CDR1 as SGDLS and CDR2 as YYNGEE. The CDR3 reads CASSTDSGPRELFF. DNA for the CDR3: TGTGCCAGCAGCACCGATAGCGGACCCCGGGAGCTGTTTTTT.

The chain uses TRBV15 and TRBJ1-1; D is unresolved. V was clipped by 0 bases and J by 6 bases, with 5 bases between them. The CDR3 extends over 12 amino acids. Per the germline V gene, CDR1 is LNHNV and CDR2 is YYDKDF (reference sequence). This chain's CDR3 is CATSRDFAEAFF. DNA for the CDR3: TGTGCCACCAGCAGAGATTTCGCTGAAGCTTTCTTT.

This clone appeared a single time. CDR3 region: CASSPRDRVSPLHF. The CDR3 DNA is TGTGCCAGCAGCCCCCGGGACAGGGTTTCACCCCTCCACTTT. The chain is built from TRBV28 and TRBJ1-6, with TRBD1 matching 9 bases. The CDR3 is 14 residues long. Germline V gene lookup returns CDR1 MDHEN and CDR2 SYDVKM. V lost 6 bases to trimming and J lost 9 bases; unmatched junction nucleotides: 6.

V and J are TRBV3-1 (or the pseudogene TRBV3-2) and TRBJ2-1, with TRBD1 matching over 7 bases. Trimming took 5 bases from V and 9 from J; bases not matched to a gene: 7. CDR1 is LGHDT and CDR2 is YNNKEL in the germline V gene (reference sequence). This CDR3 is 13 amino acids long. The CDR3 loop is CASSVTGVGEQFF. CDR3 nucleotide sequence: TGTGCCAGCAGCGTTACAGGGGTTGGTGAGCAGTTCTTC.